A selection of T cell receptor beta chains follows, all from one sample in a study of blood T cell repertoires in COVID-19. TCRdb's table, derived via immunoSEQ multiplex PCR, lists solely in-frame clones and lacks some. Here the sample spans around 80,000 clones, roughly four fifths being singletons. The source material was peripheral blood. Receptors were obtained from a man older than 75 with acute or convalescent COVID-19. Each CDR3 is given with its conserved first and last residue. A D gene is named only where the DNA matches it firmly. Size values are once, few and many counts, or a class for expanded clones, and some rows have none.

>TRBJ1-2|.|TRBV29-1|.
TGCAGCGCCGTGGGGAGGGGCGGCAACTATGGCTACACCTTC
CSAVGRGGNYGYTF
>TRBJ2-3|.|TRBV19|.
TGTGCCAGTAGTATAGGGCCAAGCACAGATACGCAGTATTTT
CASSIGPSTDTQYF
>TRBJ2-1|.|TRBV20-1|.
TGCAGTGCTAGTAAGGCGGGTGTGGGGAACAATGAGCAGTTCTTC
CSASKAGVGNNEQFF
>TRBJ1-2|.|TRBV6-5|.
TGTGCCAGCAGTTCAGGGCTCGTGAACTATGGCTACACCTTC
CASSSGLVNYGYTF
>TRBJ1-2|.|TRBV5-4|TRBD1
TGTGCCAGCAGCTTAGGACAGGCTGGCCGACTCTATGGCTACACCTTC
CASSLGQAGRLYGYTF
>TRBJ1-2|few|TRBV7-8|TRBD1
TGTGCCAGCAGCTCAACAGGGGGCGTATTAAATGGCTACACCTTC
CASSSTGGVLNGYTF
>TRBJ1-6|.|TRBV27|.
TGTGCCAGCAGTAACCGACAGTCTTATAATTCACCCCTCCACTTT
CASSNRQSYNSPLHF
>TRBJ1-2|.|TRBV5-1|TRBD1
TGCGCCAGCAGCTTGGGCTGGACAGGGGACTATGGCTACACCTTC
CASSLGWTGDYGYTF
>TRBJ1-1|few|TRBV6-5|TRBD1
TGTGCCACCATCAAGGGACAGGGGAACACTGAAGCTTTCTTT
CATIKGQGNTEAFF
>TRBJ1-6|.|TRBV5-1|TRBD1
TGCGCCAGCAGCATAGGACAGGGGGCAAGGTATTCACCCCTCCACTTT
CASSIGQGARYSPLHF
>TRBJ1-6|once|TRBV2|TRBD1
TGTGCCAGCAGCGGACAGGCGAATTCACCCCTCCACTTT
CASSGQANSPLHF
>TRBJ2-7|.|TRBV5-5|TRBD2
TGTGCCAGCAGCTTGCGACTAGCGGGGGGTCAGACCTACGAGCAGTACTTC
CASSLRLAGGQTYEQYF
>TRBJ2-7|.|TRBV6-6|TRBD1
TGTGCCAGCAGTGCGGGACAGGGCCTAACCTACGAGCAGTACTTC
CASSAGQGLTYEQYF
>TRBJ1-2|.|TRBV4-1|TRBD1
TGCGCCAGCAGCCAAGCTGGGGACAGGGGGCGCGCCTTC
CASSQAGDRGRAF
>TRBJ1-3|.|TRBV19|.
TGTGCCAGTAGTTTGGACTCTCCTAGGCTCTCTGGAAACACCATATATTTT
CASSLDSPRLSGNTIYF
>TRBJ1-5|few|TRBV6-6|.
TGTGCCAGCACCCTTGGACTAGGCCTTAATCAGCCCCAGCATTTT
CASTLGLGLNQPQHF
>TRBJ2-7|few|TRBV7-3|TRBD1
TGTGCCAGCAGCTCTACCGCGACAGGGTCCTACGAGCAGTACTTC
CASSSTATGSYEQYF
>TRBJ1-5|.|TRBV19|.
TGTGCCAGTAGTATCTTACAGGCGGTTCAGCCCCAGCATTTT
CASSILQAVQPQHF
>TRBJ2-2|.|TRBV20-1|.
TGCAGTGCTAGTGAACATAACACCGGGGAGCTGTTTTTT
CSASEHNTGELFF
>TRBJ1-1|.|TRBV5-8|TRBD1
TGTGCCAGCAGCAGGCGGACAGGGAACACTGAAGCTTTCTTT
CASSRRTGNTEAFF
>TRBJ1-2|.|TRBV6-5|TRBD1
TGTGCCAGCAGCGGACAGGGGGGCGGGAGGAATGGCTACACCTTC
CASSGQGGGRNGYTF
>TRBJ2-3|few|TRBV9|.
TGTGCCAGCAGCGTAGGGAGGGGGCGGGGCACAGATACGCAGTATTTT
CASSVGRGRGTDTQYF
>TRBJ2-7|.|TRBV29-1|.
TGCAGCGTTGAAAGCGAGTTCTACGAGCAGTACTTC
CSVESEFYEQYF
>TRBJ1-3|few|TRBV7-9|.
TGTGCCAGCAGCTTAGGTATCGCGGGAAACACCATATATTTT
CASSLGIAGNTIYF
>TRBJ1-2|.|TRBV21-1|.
TGTGCCAGCACCTCCCGAGGAGCCTCTCATAACTATGGCTACACCTTC
CASTSRGASHNYGYTF
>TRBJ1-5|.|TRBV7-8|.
TGTGCCAGCAGCTCAACCGCACTTGTGGGAGGCAATCAGCCCCAGCATTTT
CASSSTALVGGNQPQHF
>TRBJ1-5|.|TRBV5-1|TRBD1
TGCGCCAGCAGCTCCGGGACAGACAATCAGCCCCAGCATTTT
CASSSGTDNQPQHF
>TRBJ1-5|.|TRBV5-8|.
TGTGCCAGCAGCCGAGGACAGCTTAGCAATCAGCCCCAGCATTTT
CASSRGQLSNQPQHF
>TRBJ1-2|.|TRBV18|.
TGTGCCAGCTCACCAAGATCCACGGGGGTGGAGGGTGACTATGGCTACACCTTC
CASSPRSTGVEGDYGYTF
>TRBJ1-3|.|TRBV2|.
TGTGCCAGCATCCGGGTCCCTAGGGGAAACACCATATATTTT
CASIRVPRGNTIYF
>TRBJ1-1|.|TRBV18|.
TGTGCCAGCTCACCACCAGGAGGGTTGAACACTGAAGCTTTCTTT
CASSPPGGLNTEAFF
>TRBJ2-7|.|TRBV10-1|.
TGCGCCAGCAGTGAGTCGTTCATTTCCAAGCAGTACTTC
CASSESFISKQYF
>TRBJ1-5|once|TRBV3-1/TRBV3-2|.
TGTGCCAGCAGCCAAGATCAGGGGAGCGGACAGCCCCAGCATTTT
CASSQDQGSGQPQHF
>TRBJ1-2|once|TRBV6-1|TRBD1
TGTGCCAGCAGTGTTAGTACTCCGGGACAGTACTATGGCTACACCTTC
CASSVSTPGQYYGYTF
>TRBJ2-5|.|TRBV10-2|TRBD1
TGCGCCAGCAGACACGGACAGGGACAAGAGACCCAGTACTTC
CASRHGQGQETQYF
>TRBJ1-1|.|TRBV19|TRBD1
TGTGCCAGTGTCTACTCCGGGACAGGTAGCACTGAAGCTTTCTTT
CASVYSGTGSTEAFF
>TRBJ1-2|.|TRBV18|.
TGTGCCAGCTCACCACCGACATTTCCCAATGGCTACACCTTC
CASSPPTFPNGYTF
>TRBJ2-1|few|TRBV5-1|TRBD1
TGCGCCAGCAGCTTGAGATACAGGGGGCATGGTGAGCAGTTCTTC
CASSLRYRGHGEQFF
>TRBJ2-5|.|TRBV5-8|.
TGTGCCAGCAGCTTGGTAACAGGGCAACTTCAAGAGACCCAGTACTTC
CASSLVTGQLQETQYF
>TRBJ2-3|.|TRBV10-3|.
TGTGCCATCAGTGACACAGGGACCGATACGCAGTATTTT
CAISDTGTDTQYF
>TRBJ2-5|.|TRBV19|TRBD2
TGTGCCAGTAGTATAGCTAGCGGGCAAGAGACCCAGTACTTC
CASSIASGQETQYF
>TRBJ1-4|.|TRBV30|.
TGTGCCTGGAGTCTTAGGACGGCGGGCGAAAAACTGTTTTTT
CAWSLRTAGEKLFF
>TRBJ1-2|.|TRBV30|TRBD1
TGTGCCTGGAGTAGGGGACAGAACTATGGCTACACCTTC
CAWSRGQNYGYTF
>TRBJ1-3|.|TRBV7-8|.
TGTGCCAGCAGCTTAGCCCAGACAGCCTCTGGAAACACCATATATTTT
CASSLAQTASGNTIYF
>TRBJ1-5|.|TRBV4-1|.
TGCGCCAGCAGCCAATCGACAGGTAATAGCAATCAGCCCCAGCATTTT
CASSQSTGNSNQPQHF
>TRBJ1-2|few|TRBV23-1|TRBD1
TGCGCCAGCAGTCCTCCGGGACAGGGCCGCGATGGCTACACCTTC
CASSPPGQGRDGYTF
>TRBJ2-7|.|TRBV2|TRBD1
TGTGCCAGCGGCACAGGGGAGATCTACGAGCAGTACTTC
CASGTGEIYEQYF
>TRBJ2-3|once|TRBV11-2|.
TGTGCCAGCAGCTTAGAACGGCAGGTAGCAGATACGCAGTATTTT
CASSLERQVADTQYF
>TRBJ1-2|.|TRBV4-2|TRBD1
TGTGCCAGCAGCCCCCGGGACAGGGTTTTTTCCGTCTATGGCTACACCTTC
CASSPRDRVFSVYGYTF
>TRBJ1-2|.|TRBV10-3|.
TGTGCCATCAGTGAGTCCAACACCCCAGGTGGCTATGGCTACACCTTC
CAISESNTPGGYGYTF